Listed below are T cell receptor beta chains from one sample, sequenced in a study of shared clonotypes between healthy human individuals. The assay was immunoSEQ multiplex PCR, and TCRdb's table has in-frame clones only and misses some. Here the sample spans 400,000 to 600,000 clones, around 75% being singletons. The sequenced material came from PBMCs. The receptors stem from a woman aged 35 to 49 in good health. Some clones in this sample may be carry-over from other donors' samples. CDR3s include the opening cysteine and the closing phenylalanine or tryptophan. D genes are given only for firm matches. For some rows the clone size is stated as once, few or many, or as a class when expanded; others skip it.

v_call,d_call,clone_size,j_call,cdr3_aa,cdr3_nt
TRBV5-4,NA,NA,TRBJ2-1,CASSLATYLGGEQFF,TGTGCCAGCAGCTTGGCCACCTACCTAGGGGGTGAGCAGTTCTTC
TRBV6-4,NA,few,TRBJ1-1,CASSELQGTEAFF,TGTGCCAGCAGTGAACTCCAAGGGACTGAAGCTTTCTTT
TRBV7-2,NA,few,TRBJ2-1,CASSLVSNYNEQFF,TGTGCCAGCAGCTTAGTGTCCAACTACAATGAGCAGTTCTTC
TRBV5-1,NA,NA,TRBJ2-1,CASSNPYNEQFF,TGCGCCAGCAGTAACCCTTACAATGAGCAGTTCTTC
TRBV18,NA,NA,TRBJ1-5,CASSPGIGNQPQHF,TGTGCCAGCTCCCCGGGTATTGGCAATCAGCCCCAGCATTTT
TRBV7-8,TRBD1,NA,TRBJ1-3,CASSSYRGNSGNTIYF,TGTGCCAGCAGCTCATACAGGGGGAACTCTGGAAACACCATATATTTT
TRBV7-2,NA,once,TRBJ2-1,CASSHVGGEQFF,TGTGCCAGCAGCCACGTGGGTGGCGAGCAGTTCTTC
TRBV5-1,NA,NA,TRBJ2-2,CASSLRGGGELFF,TGCGCCAGCAGCTTGCGGGGAGGCGGGGAGCTGTTTTTT
TRBV5-3,NA,NA,TRBJ2-1,CARSTGPVNEQFF,TGTGCCAGAAGCACCGGTCCCGTCAATGAGCAGTTCTTC
TRBV10-2,NA,NA,TRBJ2-1,CASSAGANEQFF,TGCGCCAGCAGTGCTGGGGCAAATGAGCAGTTCTTC
TRBV7-9,TRBD2,medium-sized,TRBJ2-7,CASSRPGTSGSTEQYF,TGTGCCAGCAGTCGTCCCGGGACTAGCGGGAGTACCGAGCAGTACTTC
TRBV7-9,TRBD1,NA,TRBJ2-7,CASSPHPGQGVYEQYF,TGTGCCAGCAGCCCCCACCCGGGACAGGGCGTTTACGAGCAGTACTTC
TRBV27,NA,once,TRBJ1-1,CASSYPDARGTEAFF,TGTGCCAGCAGCTACCCGGACGCTCGGGGCACTGAAGCTTTCTTT
TRBV28,NA,medium-sized,TRBJ2-6,CASSSGQLDGANVLTF,TGTGCCAGCAGTTCCGGACAGTTAGATGGGGCCAACGTCCTGACTTTC
TRBV5-5,TRBD2,NA,TRBJ2-2,CASSDPGLSLGGELFF,TGTGCCAGCAGCGATCCGGGACTATCCCTCGGCGGGGAGCTGTTTTTT
TRBV5-1,NA,NA,TRBJ1-1,CASSMTGRLDTEAFF,TGCGCCAGCAGCATGACAGGCCGCCTGGACACTGAAGCTTTCTTT
TRBV7-9,NA,NA,TRBJ2-5,CASSYAGQETQYF,TGTGCCAGCAGCTACGCGGGCCAAGAGACCCAGTACTTC
TRBV13,NA,NA,TRBJ2-5,CASTRGEMNQETQYF,TGTGCCAGCACCCGAGGGGAAATGAACCAAGAGACCCAGTACTTC
TRBV19,NA,once,TRBJ1-1,CASSIMGGADTEAFF,TGTGCCAGTAGTATAATGGGGGGCGCAGACACTGAAGCTTTCTTT
TRBV28,NA,NA,TRBJ1-2,CASSLWQPPNPNYGYTF,TGTGCCAGCAGTTTATGGCAACCCCCCAATCCAAACTATGGCTACACCTTC
TRBV5-1,TRBD2,NA,TRBJ2-5,CASSSGRAQETQYF,TGCGCCAGCAGCTCGGGGAGGGCCCAAGAGACCCAGTACTTC
TRBV28,TRBD2,few,TRBJ2-3,CASSFPAGGTDTQYF,TGTGCCAGCAGTTTTCCAGCGGGAGGAACAGATACGCAGTATTTT
TRBV10-3,NA,NA,TRBJ2-2,CAISEGMVNTGELFF,TGTGCCATCAGTGAGGGTATGGTGAACACCGGGGAGCTGTTTTTT
TRBV5-4,TRBD1,NA,TRBJ1-4,CASSFGDRVEGTNEKLFF,TGTGCCAGCAGCTTTGGGGACAGGGTGGAGGGAACTAATGAAAAACTGTTTTTT
TRBV18,TRBD1,NA,TRBJ2-1,CASSHTGQGNEQFF,TGTGCCAGCTCACACACGGGACAGGGGAATGAGCAGTTCTTC
TRBV28,NA,NA,TRBJ1-1,CASSLVAVNTEAFF,TGTGCCAGCAGTTTGGTAGCAGTGAACACTGAAGCTTTCTTT
TRBV29-1,NA,NA,TRBJ2-7,CSVEDRDVSYEQYF,TGCAGCGTTGAAGACCGGGATGTCTCCTACGAGCAGTACTTC
TRBV6-1,TRBD1,NA,TRBJ2-3,CATRTGSTDTQYF,TGTGCCACTAGGACAGGATCCACAGATACGCAGTATTTT
TRBV4-2,TRBD2,NA,TRBJ2-5,CASSQDHGRPGETQYF,TGTGCCAGCAGCCAAGACCACGGGAGGCCGGGAGAGACCCAGTACTTC
TRBV7-3,NA,NA,TRBJ2-1,CASSLSGDTYNEQFF,TGTGCCAGCAGCTTATCGGGGGACACGTACAATGAGCAGTTCTTC
TRBV14,NA,NA,TRBJ2-1,CASSQGIGQPYNEQFF,TGTGCCAGCAGCCAAGGGATCGGCCAGCCCTACAATGAGCAGTTCTTC
TRBV9,NA,NA,TRBJ1-1,CASSVSEANTEAFF,TGTGCCAGCAGCGTGAGTGAGGCGAACACTGAAGCTTTCTTT
TRBV28,NA,NA,TRBJ1-5,CASSLADQPQHF,TGTGCCAGCAGTTTAGCGGATCAGCCCCAGCATTTT
TRBV7-2,NA,NA,TRBJ2-7,CASSLVSGVQSEQYF,TGTGCCAGCAGCTTAGTCTCCGGGGTTCAATCCGAGCAGTACTTC
TRBV7-6,NA,NA,TRBJ1-1,CASSLSLGRPAIMNTEAFF,TGTGCCAGCAGCTTAAGTTTGGGCAGACCGGCCATTATGAACACTGAAGCTTTCTTT
TRBV5-1,TRBD2,NA,TRBJ2-4,CASRFLAGEHIQYF,TGCGCCAGCAGATTCCTAGCGGGAGAGCACATTCAGTACTTC
TRBV28,NA,NA,TRBJ2-7,CASSFQSAYEQYF,TGTGCCAGCAGTTTTCAGTCAGCCTACGAGCAGTACTTC
TRBV7-2,NA,NA,TRBJ1-3,CASSWNVPSALTGNTIYF,TGTGCCAGCAGCTGGAACGTCCCCTCGGCTCTGACTGGAAACACCATATATTTT
TRBV4-2,NA,NA,TRBJ2-7,CASSQDTVTYEQYF,TGTGCCAGCAGCCAAGATACGGTTACCTACGAGCAGTACTTC
TRBV11-2,TRBD1,NA,TRBJ2-3,CASSLDGRQGHTDTQYF,TGTGCCAGCAGCTTAGATGGCCGACAGGGGCACACAGATACGCAGTATTTT
TRBV18,NA,few,TRBJ1-1,CASSPRGTTEMNTEAFF,TGTGCCAGCTCACCGCGGGGAACAACTGAAATGAACACTGAAGCTTTCTTT
TRBV10-3,NA,NA,TRBJ1-6,CAISAGSNSPLHF,TGTGCCATCAGTGCAGGGTCTAATTCACCCCTCCACTTT
TRBV5-6,NA,NA,TRBJ2-1,CASSLIGSAIRNEQFF,TGTGCCAGCAGCTTGATCGGGTCGGCGATACGCAATGAGCAGTTCTTC
TRBV9,TRBD2,NA,TRBJ2-3,CASSVGPSGVDTQYF,TGTGCCAGCAGCGTAGGACCGAGCGGGGTAGATACGCAGTATTTT
TRBV5-6,NA,NA,TRBJ1-2,CASTTWGREIYGYTF,TGTGCCAGCACCACATGGGGCAGGGAGATTTATGGCTACACCTTC
TRBV18,TRBD2,NA,TRBJ2-7,CASSPRGLAGGEQYF,TGTGCCAGCTCACCACGCGGGCTAGCGGGAGGCGAGCAGTACTTC